A single sample gave rise to the 14 T cell receptor beta chains below, sequenced in a study of blood T cell repertoires in COVID-19. Sequenced by immunoSEQ multiplex PCR; TCRdb stores in-frame clones only, minus some. The table records 250,000 to 350,000 clones, about nine tenths of them present only once. The sequenced sample was peripheral blood. All receptors come from a woman aged 45-65 years who had recovered from COVID-19.

This CDR3 reads CASSQGLTSGGGETQYF. The DNA of the CDR3 is TGCGCCAGCAGCCAAGGCCTCACTAGCGGGGGGGGAGAGACCCAGTACTTC. J is TRBJ2-5 and V is TRBV4-3; 13 bases are shared with TRBD2. Germline loops: CDR1 LGHNA, CDR2 YSLEER. The junction had 6 bases not matched to a gene; V was cut back by 1 base and J by 4 bases. This CDR3 has 17 amino acids.

The V call is TRBV30, the J call TRBJ1-2, with D possibly matching TRBD1 (5 bases). Germline V CDR1 and CDR2: GTSNPN, SVGIG (reference sequence). This CDR3 region has 14 residues. CDR3 sequence reads: CVTESGLGGYGYTF. CDR3 in DNA: TGTGTCACGGAAAGCGGGCTGGGGGGCTATGGCTACACCTTC.

This clone has only a few counts. Distinct nucleotide sequences in the sample also encode this CDR3. The J gene is TRBJ2-7, the V gene TRBV2, with 7 bases lining up with TRBD1. The V segment lost 6 bases and the J segment 3 bases; nucleotides outside the gene matches: 8. The germline CDR1 and CDR2 sequences are SNHLY and FYNNEI. The CDR3 consists of 14 residues. Here the CDR3 DNA reads TGTGCCAGCAGGAGAGACAGGGTAAGCTACGAGCAGTACTTC. Translation: CASRRDRVSYEQYF.

CDR3 protein: CASSQGSGGGRQPQHF. CDR3 nucleotides: TGCGCCAGCAGCCAAGGTTCGGGGGGCGGCAGGCAGCCCCAGCATTTT. The chain couples TRBV4-1 to TRBJ1-5, with D maybe TRBD1 (6 bases). The CDR3 is 16 amino acids. The V and J ends lost 1 base and 7 bases respectively, with 17 bases between them. Germline assignment: CDR1 MGHRA and CDR2 YSYEKL.

DNA for the CDR3: TGTGCCACCAGCAGAGATCCCCCGAGGAACACTGAAGCTTTCTTT. Translation: CATSRDPPRNTEAFF. This sequence joins TRBV15 and TRBJ1-1, with no clear D. Trimming removed 0 bases from V and 1 base from J, with 9 bases in between. The CDR3 is 15 residues long. Germline-derived CDR1 and CDR2 are LNHNV and YYDKDF (reference sequence).

CDR3 DNA: TGCGCCAGCAGTCAATCCTCCCCCGGACAGGGAAATAGCTATGGCTACACCTTC. It is translated as CASSQSSPGQGNSYGYTF. The V call is TRBV23-1, the J call TRBJ1-2; 8 nucleotides agree with TRBD1. TRBV23-1 is an ORF; its function is uncertain. V gave up 0 bases and J gave up 4 bases; unmatched junction bases: 13. CDR3 size: 18 residues.

This chain joins TRBV30 and TRBJ1-2; no clear D gene. The germline V gene encodes CDR1 GTSNPN and CDR2 SVGIG (reference sequence). The CDR3 length is 13 residues. V dropped 0 bases and J dropped 6 bases, with 11 bases sitting between them. The CDR3 here is CAWSVPGIDGYTF. CDR3 DNA: TGTGCCTGGAGTGTACCGGGGATCGATGGCTACACCTTC.

The rearrangement links TRBV5-1 to TRBJ2-1; the D gene is possibly TRBD2 (6 bases). The V gene's germline CDR1 is SGHRS and CDR2 YFSETQ. Trimming pared 3 bases from V and 10 bases from J, leaving 14 bases between. This CDR3 has 13 amino acids. CDR3 amino acids: CASSWTTGGEQFF. CDR3 DNA: TGCGCCAGCAGCTGGACCACTGGGGGGGAGCAGTTCTTC.

In DNA, the CDR3 is TGTGCCAGCAGCCCCGGGACAGCTCCTTATGACAATGAGCAGTTCTTC. Protein: CASSPGTAPYDNEQFF. The V and J genes are TRBV27 and TRBJ2-1, with 7 bases lining up with TRBD1. Germline CDR1 is MNHEY and CDR2 is SMNVEV (reference sequence). There are 16 residues in the CDR3. V trimming: 6 bases; J trimming: 5 bases; junction bases outside the gene matches: 13.

V gene TRBV15 combines with J gene TRBJ2-5, with 7 bases lining up with TRBD1. CDR3 length: 16 amino acids. In germline, CDR1 is LNHNV, CDR2 YYDKDF (reference sequence). Trimming took 0 bases from V and 0 from J; bases not matched to a gene: 4. CDR3 DNA: TGTGCCACCAGCAGAGAAATAACAGGGGACCAAGAGACCCAGTACTTC. It is translated as CATSREITGDQETQYF.

The rearrangement joins TRBV23-1 to TRBJ2-2; D might be TRBD1 (6 bases). TRBV23-1 carries the ORF label, with uncertain function. Trimming pared 4 bases from V and 1 base from J, leaving 10 bases between. The CDR3 runs 15 residues. The CDR3 DNA reads as TGCGCCAGCAGTCGCTCGACAGGGAACACCGGGGAGCTGTTTTTT. Its protein is CASSRSTGNTGELFF.

V is TRBV6-5 and J is TRBJ2-3; 12 bases fit TRBD2. CDR3 length: 14 residues. With V trimmed by 5 bases and J by 5 bases, 2 bases remained unmatched. Looked up from germline, CDR1 is MNHEY and CDR2 is SVGAGI. The CDR3: CASSLAGGLDTQYF. In DNA form, the CDR3 reads TGTGCCAGCAGTCTAGCGGGGGGGCTAGATACGCAGTATTTT.

CDR3 sequence: CASSLSGGRRETQYF. Here the CDR3 DNA reads TGTGCCAGCAGCTTGAGTGGCGGGAGGAGGGAGACCCAGTACTTC. The rearrangement joins TRBV7-3 to TRBJ2-5; TRBD2 aligns across 8 bases. Trimming cost V 3 bases and J 5 bases; bases outside gene matches: 8. Per germline, CDR1 SGHTA and CDR2 FQGTGA. The CDR3 has 15 residues. The full variable domain, in which reference TRBV7-3 and TRBJ2-5 provide the parts outside the CDR3, is GAGVSQTPSNKVTEKGKYVELRCDPISGHTALYWYRQSLGQGPEFLIYFQGTGAADDSGLPNDRFFAVRPEGSVSTLKIQRTERGDSAVYLCASSLSGGRRETQYFGPGTRLLVL.

In this sample, this clone turned up a few times. The chain couples TRBV28 to TRBJ2-2, with 7 positions matching TRBD2. The germline V gene encodes CDR1 MDHEN and CDR2 SYDVKM. Trimming at V came to 3 bases and at J to 7 bases, leaving 8 bases not matched to a gene. The CDR3 has 15 amino acids. CDR3 DNA sequence: TGTGCCAGCAGTTTGGGGACTACTTGGGGCGGGGAGCTGTTTTTT. Translation gives CASSLGTTWGGELFF.